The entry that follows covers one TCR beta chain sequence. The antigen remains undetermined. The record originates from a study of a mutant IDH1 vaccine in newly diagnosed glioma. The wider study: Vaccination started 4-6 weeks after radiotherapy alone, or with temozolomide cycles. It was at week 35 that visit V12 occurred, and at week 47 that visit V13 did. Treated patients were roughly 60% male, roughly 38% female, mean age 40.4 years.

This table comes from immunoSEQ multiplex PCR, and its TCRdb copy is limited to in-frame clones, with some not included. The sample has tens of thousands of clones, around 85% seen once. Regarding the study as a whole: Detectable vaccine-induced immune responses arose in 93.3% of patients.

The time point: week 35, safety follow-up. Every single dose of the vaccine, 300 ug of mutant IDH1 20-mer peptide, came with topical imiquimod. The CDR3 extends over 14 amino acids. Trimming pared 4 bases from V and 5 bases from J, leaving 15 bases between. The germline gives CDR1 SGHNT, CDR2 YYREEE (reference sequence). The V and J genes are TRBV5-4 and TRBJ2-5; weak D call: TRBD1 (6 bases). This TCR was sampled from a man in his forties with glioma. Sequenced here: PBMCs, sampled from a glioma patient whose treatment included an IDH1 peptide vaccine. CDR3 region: CASSAGDNRETQYF. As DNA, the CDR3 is TGTGCCAGCAGCGCCGGGGACAACCGGGAGACCCAGTACTTC.